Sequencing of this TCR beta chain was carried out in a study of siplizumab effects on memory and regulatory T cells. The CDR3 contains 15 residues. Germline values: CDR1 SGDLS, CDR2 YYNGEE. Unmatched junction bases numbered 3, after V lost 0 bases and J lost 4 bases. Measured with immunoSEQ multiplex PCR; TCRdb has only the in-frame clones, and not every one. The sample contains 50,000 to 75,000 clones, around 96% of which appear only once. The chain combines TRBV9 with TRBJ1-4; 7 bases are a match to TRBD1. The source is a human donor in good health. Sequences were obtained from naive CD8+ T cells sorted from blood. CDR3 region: CASSVVPGGNEKLFF. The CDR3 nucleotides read TGTGCCAGCAGCGTAGTACCAGGGGGTAATGAAAAACTGTTTTTT.